Listed here are 26 T cell receptor beta chains from one sample, sequenced in a study of PD-1 blockade in classical Hodgkin lymphoma (dated by TCRdb to 2020 to 2021). Receptors were amplified or captured by the immunoSEQ multiplex PCR assay. TCRdb provides this immuneACCESS table in a form limited to in-frame rearrangements. Some clones are lacking; in checked studies, under half of them reflect an unresolved V gene, and why the rest are absent is not known. The sample has approximately 36,000 clones on record, almost 70% of them singletons. 13% to 15% of the sample comes from the top ten. This specimen's time point label, per the study, means: cycle 2 day 1 (C2D1) of nivolumab. Every trial patient had relapsed following autologous stem cell transplantation, and prior brentuximab vedotin exposure was what differed among cohorts A, B and C. This material consisted of peripheral blood mononuclear cells (PBMCs), taken before the second cycle of nivolumab. These TCRs come from a human donor with classical Hodgkin lymphoma.

This chain links TRBV4-3 with TRBJ1-6; 8 nucleotides align to TRBD1. Germline CDR1 reads LGHNA; CDR2 reads YSLEER. CDR3 length equals 15 residues. V lost 4 bases, J lost 11 bases, and 10 bases stayed unmatched. CDR3 protein: CASSPRDRFGPPLHF. The DNA for the CDR3 is TGCGCCAGCAGCCCCCGGGACAGGTTTGGTCCACCCCTCCACTTT.

The rearrangement joins TRBV23-1 to TRBJ2-3; D gene uncertain. TRBV23-1 is known as an ORF, though its function is uncertain. This CDR3 contains 16 residues. Deletions cut 4 bases from V and 2 bases from J, with 16 bases between. CDR3 protein: CASSRETLKDTDTQYF. The CDR3 nucleotides read TGCGCCAGCAGTCGCGAGACCCTAAAGGACACAGATACGCAGTATTTT.

The V and J genes are TRBV21-1 and TRBJ2-6. TRBV21-1 is marked as a pseudogene. This CDR3 has 15 residues. Here the CDR3 reads CASSKGGSGANVLTF. CDR3 DNA: TGTGCCAGCAGCAAAGGGGGCTCTGGGGCCAACGTCCTGACTTTC.

The rearrangement links TRBV25-1 to TRBJ1-6; no definite D call. The V end was cut by 5 bases, the J end by 7 bases, with 9 bases between. This CDR3 has 13 residues. Germline CDR1 MGHDK, CDR2 SYGVNS. CDR3 bases: TGTGCCAGCAGTAAAGTTCAAAATTCACCCCTCCACTTT. Protein: CASSKVQNSPLHF.

This clone appeared once. The chain joins TRBV5-5 to TRBJ1-2; TRBD1 aligns across 7 bases. The trim removed 4 bases at V and 4 bases at J, leaving 7 bases unmatched. CDR3 length equals 14 residues. Germline values: CDR1 SGHKS, CDR2 YYEKEE (reference sequence). CDR3 sequence (DNA): TGTGCCAGCAGCGGACAGGTTGGCGTCTATGGCTACACCTTC. It is translated as CASSGQVGVYGYTF.

This sequence joins TRBV10-3 and TRBJ1-1, with D tentatively TRBD1 (6 bases). The CDR3 extends over 18 amino acids. The germline V gene has CDR1 ENHRY and CDR2 SYGVKD. V was trimmed by 4 bases and J by 3 bases, leaving 24 bases between them. CDR3 bases: TGTGCCATCAGTGCGGGGGCGGGCAGGGGCGTCAAGGACACTGAAGCTTTCTTT. The encoded protein is CAISAGAGRGVKDTEAFF.

CDR3 sequence: CASSSALAGYNEQFF. DNA of the CDR3: TGTGCCAGCAGCTCTGCCCTAGCGGGGTACAATGAGCAGTTCTTC. V gene TRBV9 combines with J gene TRBJ2-1, with 9 bases matching TRBD2. This CDR3 contains 15 residues. Germline-derived CDR1 and CDR2 are SGDLS and YYNGEE. V was clipped by 4 bases and J by 4 bases; unmatched bases: 6.

The chain is built from TRBV19 and TRBJ2-7, with D perhaps matching TRBD1 (6 bases). From germline, CDR1 is LNHDA and CDR2 SQIVND (reference sequence). The CDR3 is 13 amino acids. Trimming stripped 1 base from V and 2 bases from J, with 6 bases between. CDR3 DNA: TGTGCCAGTAGTATAGGGACAGCCTACGAGCAGTACTTC. Amino acids: CASSIGTAYEQYF.

The chain carries TRBV18 and TRBJ2-7; 7 nucleotides agree with TRBD1. The J segment lost 2 bases and the V segment lost 2 bases, leaving 6 bases of the junction unmatched. Germline CDR1 is KGHSH and CDR2 is LQKENI. This CDR3 is 15 amino acids long. CDR3 amino acids: CASSPEGQTTYEQYF. CDR3 DNA: TGTGCCAGCTCACCAGAGGGACAGACTACCTACGAGCAGTACTTC.

This clone is labeled medium-sized (0.01 to 0.1%). The chain uses TRBV7-9 and TRBJ2-7; 12 bases fit TRBD1. Germline trimming cut 5 bases from V and 6 bases from J; bases unmatched to any gene: 8. Germline CDR1 reads SEHNR; CDR2 reads FQNEAQ (reference sequence). There are 15 residues in the CDR3. DNA for the CDR3: TGTGCCAGCAGCCCGGGGACAGGGGGCCTCTTCGAGCAGTACTTC. Its protein is CASSPGTGGLFEQYF.

The chain uses TRBV13 and TRBJ1-5, with D perhaps TRBD1 (5 bases). The V gene lost 3 bases and the J gene lost 8 bases, with 14 bases spanning the gap. There are 14 residues in the CDR3. Germline-derived CDR1 and CDR2 are PRHDT and FYEKMQ (reference sequence). CDR3 nucleotide sequence: TGTGCCAGCAGCTTTGGACGGGGCTCGAAGCCCCAGCATTTT. Translating gives CASSFGRGSKPQHF.

This clone was observed many times. The J gene is TRBJ1-1, the V gene TRBV10-1; a weak D match, TRBD1 (6 bases). The CDR3 is 13 amino acids. The V end was cut by 6 bases, the J end by 5 bases, with 13 bases between. Germline-derived CDR1 and CDR2 are WNHNN and SYGVQD (reference sequence). CDR3 amino acids: CASRQGGGTEAFF. The DNA for the CDR3 is TGCGCCAGCAGACAGGGAGGGGGTACTGAAGCTTTCTTT.

The gene calls are TRBV2 and TRBJ2-1; weak D call: TRBD1 (6 bases). The CDR3 has 14 amino acids. V lost 8 bases to trimming and J lost 7 bases, with 18 bases between them. The germline CDR1 and CDR2 sequences are SNHLY and FYNNEI. CDR3 nucleotides: TGTGCCAGCCCAACAGGGATGCGTTTGAATGAGCAGTTCTTC. The encoded protein is CASPTGMRLNEQFF.

The rearrangement joins TRBV6-4 to TRBJ2-7, with 9 bases fitting TRBD1. Germline V CDR1 and CDR2: MRHNA, SNTAGT. Losses at the gene ends were 5 bases for V and 4 bases for J; bases not matched to a gene: 15. CDR3 length: 17 residues. CDR3 bases: TGTGCCAGCAGTAAACGAGTTACAGGGGGCGATTTTTACGAGCAGTACTTC. The encoded protein is CASSKRVTGGDFYEQYF.

This clone appeared once. V gene TRBV6-5 combines with J gene TRBJ2-7; 10 positions match TRBD2. The CDR3 contains 15 residues. CDR1 MNHEY and CDR2 SVGAGI come from the germline V gene. The V gene end was trimmed by 3 bases and the J gene end by 4 bases; junction bases not matched to a gene: 6. In DNA, the CDR3 is TGTGCCAGCAGTTATCGGACTAGCGGTCCGTACGAGCAGTACTTC. Its translation is CASSYRTSGPYEQYF.

The chain couples TRBV5-1 to TRBJ2-1; possibly TRBD1 or TRBD2 for D (6 bases each). This CDR3 is built from 16 residues. Trimming removed 1 base from V and 8 bases from J, with 19 bases in between. The germline gives CDR1 SGHRS, CDR2 YFSETQ. The CDR3 sequence is CASSLPTGAPGDEQFF. CDR3 nucleotide sequence: TGCGCCAGCAGCTTGCCCACGGGGGCCCCCGGGGATGAGCAGTTCTTC. Together with reference TRBV5-1 and TRBJ2-1, the CDR3 gives the full variable domain: KAGVTQTPRYLIKTRGQQVTLSCSPISGHRSVSWYQQTPGQGLQFLFEYFSETQRNKGNFPGRFSGRQFSNSRSEMNVSTLELGDSALYLCASSLPTGAPGDEQFFGPGTRLTVL.

The genes are TRBV15 and TRBJ2-2; TRBD2 matches at 10 bases. In germline, CDR1 is LNHNV, CDR2 YYDKDF (reference sequence). The CDR3 runs to 17 residues. J gave up 7 bases and V 1 base, and 9 bases lay outside the gene matches. The CDR3 is CATSRVLAGDINGELFF. CDR3 bases: TGTGCCACCAGCAGAGTGCTAGCGGGGGATATAAACGGGGAGCTGTTTTTT.

V and J are TRBV25-1 and TRBJ2-1; 8 bases map to TRBD2. Germline lookup yields CDR1 MGHDK and CDR2 SYGVNS. Trimming cost V 4 bases and J 0 bases; bases outside gene matches: 8. CDR3 length: 17 residues. Here the CDR3 reads CASSALAGIASYNEQFF. The CDR3 bases are TGTGCCAGCAGTGCCCTAGCGGGTATAGCCTCCTACAATGAGCAGTTCTTC.

The chain employs TRBV7-9 and TRBJ1-2, with a possible D match to TRBD1 (5 bases). The V end lost 5 bases, the J end lost 3 bases, and 16 bases lay between the germline ends. Germline lookup yields CDR1 SEHNR and CDR2 FQNEAQ (reference sequence). The CDR3 covers 15 residues. The CDR3 DNA reads TGTGCCAGCAGCCGATCGGGGGGGAAGGACTATGGCTACACCTTC. This translates into CASSRSGGKDYGYTF.

The chain links TRBV30 to TRBJ1-5; tentative D call: TRBD1 (6 bases). From germline, CDR1 is GTSNPN and CDR2 SVGIG (reference sequence). Trimming shortened V by 2 bases and J by 2 bases, and 10 bases separated the two germline ends. The CDR3 loop spans 14 amino acids. CDR3 coding DNA: TGTGCCTGGAGTCACAAGGGGGGCAATCAGCCCCAGCATTTT. Translated, it gives CAWSHKGGNQPQHF.

V and J are TRBV5-1 and TRBJ2-5, with a weak D call TRBD1 (6 bases). V lost 0 bases to trimming and J lost 4 bases, with 7 bases between them. Germline-derived CDR1 and CDR2 are SGHRS and YFSETQ. This CDR3 has 13 residues. As DNA, the CDR3 is TGCGCCAGCAGCTTGGGGACAGCAGAGACCCAGTACTTC. It codes for CASSLGTAETQYF.

This sequence joins TRBV7-9 and TRBJ2-7; D possibly corresponds to TRBD1 (6 bases). This CDR3 has 14 residues. The V end lost 2 bases, the J end lost 2 bases, and 10 bases lay between the germline ends. Germline lookup yields CDR1 SEHNR and CDR2 FQNEAQ (reference sequence). CDR3 DNA sequence: TGTGCCAGCAGCTTATTAGGGGGACCCTACGAGCAGTACTTC. It translates to CASSLLGGPYEQYF.

The chain combines TRBV2 with TRBJ2-5; the D gene is possibly TRBD2 (6 bases). Germline CDR1 and CDR2: SNHLY and FYNNEI. The CDR3 length is 14 residues. V was cut by 2 bases and J by 4 bases, with 11 bases left in between. The CDR3 bases are TGTGCCAGCAGTGAATTCGCAGCGGGAGAGACCCAGTACTTC. Residues: CASSEFAAGETQYF.

This rearrangement joins TRBV30 to TRBJ2-3, with D perhaps matching TRBD2 (5 bases). CDR3 size: 13 residues. Germline values: CDR1 GTSNPN, CDR2 SVGIG (reference sequence). The ends were cut back, 0 bases at V and 1 base at J, with 5 bases in the middle. The CDR3 sequence: CAWSVSGTDTQYF. The DNA for the CDR3 is TGTGCCTGGAGTGTTAGCGGCACAGATACGCAGTATTTT. Based on the CDR3 plus reference TRBV30 and TRBJ2-3, the full variable domain is SQTIHQWPATLVQPVGSPLSLECTVEGTSNPNLYWYRQAAGRGLQLLFYSVGIGQISSEVPQNLSASRPQDRQFILSSKKLLLSDSGFYLCAWSVSGTDTQYFGPGTRLTVL.

The rearrangement links TRBV6-5 to TRBJ1-6; 8 bases align to TRBD1. With 0 bases clipped from V and 7 bases from J, the junction kept 5 bases outside the gene matches. This CDR3 spans 16 amino acids. Per germline, CDR1 MNHEY and CDR2 SVGAGI. For the CDR3, the DNA is TGTGCCAGCAGTTACTCGAGCAGGGGGCAGAATTCACCCCTCCACTTT. Amino acids: CASSYSSRGQNSPLHF.

The rearrangement joins TRBV5-6 to TRBJ1-3; D remains unclear. Trimming stripped 1 base from V and 4 bases from J, with 15 bases between. The CDR3 runs to 16 residues. In germline, CDR1 is SGHDT, CDR2 YYEEEE. Here the CDR3 DNA reads TGTGCCAGCAGCTTGATGTCCCCTCGTTGGGGAAACACCATATATTTT. Translating it yields CASSLMSPRWGNTIYF.